The rows below give T cell receptor beta chains drawn from one sample of a study of T-cell reconstitution after alpha-beta-depleted transplantation in children. TCRdb redid the calling of the PCR reads with MiXCR, one entry per CDR3 protein. The sample contains 200,000 to 300,000 distinct CDR3 sequences, 9.5% to 15% of which appear only once. Sequencing used PBMCs from the stem cell graft donor, obtained from the stem cell graft. These receptors originate from a human donor who donated a stem cell graft to a child with acute lymphoblastic leukemia. The CDR3 runs from the conserved cysteine through the conserved F or W. The D gene is left open where the match is weak. Size tells how often a clone was seen (once, few, many) or the class of an expanded clone, and some rows leave it out.

CDR3 length: 17
V gene: TRBV12-3/TRBV12-4
D gene: TRBD1
J gene: TRBJ1-5
clone size: many
CDR3 protein: CASSVRIGTGPNQPQHF
CDR3 DNA: TGTGCCAGCAGTGTACGTATCGGGACAGGCCCTAACCAGCCCCAGCATTTT

CDR3 length: 18
V gene: TRBV4-1
D gene: .
J gene: TRBJ2-2
clone size: many
CDR3 protein: CASSLFGEGQGASGELFF
CDR3 DNA: .

CDR3 length: 13
V gene: TRBV20-1
D gene: TRBD2
J gene: TRBJ2-5
clone size: many
CDR3 protein: CSAGGLAQETQYF
CDR3 DNA: TGCAGTGCTGGGGGACTAGCTCAAGAGACCCAGTACTTC

CDR3 length: 15
V gene: TRBV27
D gene: .
J gene: TRBJ1-1
clone size: .
CDR3 protein: CASSLKKDRSAEAFF
CDR3 DNA: TGTGCCAGCAGTCTAAAGAAGGATCGGAGCGCTGAAGCTTTCTTT

CDR3 length: 17
V gene: TRBV3-1
D gene: .
J gene: TRBJ2-3
clone size: .
CDR3 protein: CASSPYNGRGLSNTQYF
CDR3 DNA: TGTGCCAGCAGCCCCTACAACGGACGCGGGCTATCTAATACGCAGTATTTT

CDR3 length: 15
V gene: TRBV4-3
D gene: .
J gene: TRBJ2-5
clone size: .
CDR3 protein: CASSLHPRKGETQYF
CDR3 DNA: TGCGCCAGCAGCCTACATCCTCGGAAGGGGGAGACCCAGTACTTC

CDR3 length: 20
V gene: TRBV9
D gene: TRBD2
J gene: TRBJ2-1
clone size: .
CDR3 protein: CASSAPLQGSGRSSYNEQFF
CDR3 DNA: TGTGCCAGCAGCGCACCCCTACAGGGTAGCGGGAGGAGCTCCTACAATGAGCAGTTCTTC

CDR3 length: 15
V gene: TRBV20-1
D gene: .
J gene: TRBJ1-2
clone size: few
CDR3 protein: CSARAPDLPLHGYTF
CDR3 DNA: TGCAGTGCTAGAGCCCCGGACCTCCCCCTTCATGGCTACACCTTC

CDR3 length: 17
V gene: TRBV5-1
D gene: TRBD1
J gene: TRBJ2-1
clone size: many
CDR3 protein: CASSLALLGQGFNEQFF
CDR3 DNA: TGCGCCAGCAGCTTGGCACTATTGGGACAGGGGTTCAATGAGCAGTTCTTC

CDR3 length: 13
V gene: TRBV28
D gene: TRBD1
J gene: TRBJ1-2
clone size: many
CDR3 protein: CAIGTGARYGYTF
CDR3 DNA: TGTGCCATCGGGACAGGGGCGCGGTATGGCTACACCTTC

CDR3 length: 13
V gene: TRBV6-1
D gene: TRBD1
J gene: TRBJ1-1
clone size: many
CDR3 protein: CASSLFQQGEAFF
CDR3 DNA: TGTGCCAGCAGTCTATTCCAACAGGGGGAAGCTTTCTTT

CDR3 length: 14
V gene: TRBV11-2
D gene: .
J gene: TRBJ2-1
clone size: few
CDR3 protein: CASSLTEEGIRQFF
CDR3 DNA: TGTGCCAGCAGCCTAACCGAAGAGGGTATTCGGCAGTTCTTC

CDR3 length: 14
V gene: TRBV6-5
D gene: .
J gene: TRBJ2-3
clone size: many
CDR3 protein: CASSYSSGADTQYF
CDR3 DNA: TGTGCCAGCAGTTACTCCTCGGGTGCAGATACGCAGTATTTT

CDR3 length: 14
V gene: TRBV4-1
D gene: .
J gene: TRBJ1-4
clone size: many
CDR3 protein: CASSQGTSNEKLFF
CDR3 DNA: TGCGCCAGCAGCCAAGGGACGAGTAATGAAAAACTGTTTTTT

CDR3 length: 14
V gene: TRBV28
D gene: .
J gene: TRBJ1-5
clone size: many
CDR3 protein: CASSNTREPRSQHF
CDR3 DNA: TGTGCCAGCAGTAATACCAGGGAACCTAGGTCCCAGCATTTT

CDR3 length: 14
V gene: TRBV12-3/TRBV12-4
D gene: .
J gene: TRBJ2-5
clone size: many
CDR3 protein: CASSLGTPQETQYF
CDR3 DNA: TGTGCCAGCAGTTTAGGGACGCCCCAAGAGACCCAGTACTTC

CDR3 length: 16
V gene: TRBV10-3
D gene: TRBD1
J gene: TRBJ1-6
clone size: many
CDR3 protein: CAISDPVTGINSPLHF
CDR3 DNA: TGTGCCATCAGTGACCCTGTGACAGGGATTAATTCACCCCTCCACTTT

CDR3 length: 15
V gene: TRBV5-1
D gene: .
J gene: TRBJ2-2
clone size: many
CDR3 protein: CASSFGGQNTGELFF
CDR3 DNA: TGCGCCAGCAGCTTCGGGGGGCAGAACACCGGGGAGCTGTTTTTT

CDR3 length: 17
V gene: TRBV20-1
D gene: TRBD1
J gene: TRBJ1-5
clone size: many
CDR3 protein: CSARIGTGGWLGQPQHF
CDR3 DNA: TGCAGTGCTAGAATTGGGACAGGGGGCTGGTTGGGGCAGCCCCAGCATTTT

CDR3 length: 15
V gene: TRBV19
D gene: .
J gene: TRBJ2-4
clone size: many
CDR3 protein: CASSNPPGTKNIQYF
CDR3 DNA: TGTGCCAGTAGTAACCCCCCGGGAACCAAAAACATTCAGTACTTC

CDR3 length: 14
V gene: TRBV18
D gene: .
J gene: TRBJ2-3
clone size: .
CDR3 protein: CASSPDGARDTQYF
CDR3 DNA: TGTGCCAGCTCACCCGACGGGGCCAGAGATACGCAGTATTTT

CDR3 length: 20
V gene: TRBV3-1
D gene: TRBD1
J gene: TRBJ2-7
clone size: .
CDR3 protein: CASSLLRPGQRRLWAYEQYF
CDR3 DNA: TGTGCCAGCAGCCTACTCCGGCCGGGACAGAGACGACTCTGGGCCTACGAGCAGTACTTC

CDR3 length: 18
V gene: TRBV12-3/TRBV12-4
D gene: TRBD1
J gene: TRBJ2-6
clone size: many
CDR3 protein: CASSLAGTGQSGANVLTF
CDR3 DNA: TGTGCCAGCAGTTTGGCCGGGACAGGGCAATCTGGGGCCAACGTCCTGACTTTC

CDR3 length: 15
V gene: TRBV11-2
D gene: .
J gene: TRBJ2-7
clone size: many
CDR3 protein: CASSLVGGQYYEQYF
CDR3 DNA: TGTGCCAGCAGCTTAGTCGGGGGCCAGTACTACGAGCAGTACTTC

CDR3 length: 14
V gene: TRBV25-1
D gene: TRBD1
J gene: TRBJ1-5
clone size: many
CDR3 protein: CASSQTGVNQPQHF
CDR3 DNA: TGTGCCAGCAGTCAGACAGGGGTTAATCAGCCCCAGCATTTT

CDR3 length: 16
V gene: TRBV6-5
D gene: .
J gene: TRBJ1-1
clone size: many
CDR3 protein: CASSSRDIKVRGEAFF
CDR3 DNA: TGTGCCAGCAGTAGCCGGGACATTAAGGTCCGGGGTGAAGCTTTCTTT

CDR3 length: 13
V gene: TRBV5-1
D gene: .
J gene: TRBJ2-1
clone size: many
CDR3 protein: CASRLGSYNEQFF
CDR3 DNA: TGCGCCAGCCGCCTGGGCTCCTACAATGAGCAGTTCTTC

CDR3 length: 16
V gene: TRBV7-9
D gene: .
J gene: TRBJ1-4
clone size: few
CDR3 protein: CASSSFSTGLNEKLFF
CDR3 DNA: TGTGCCAGCAGCTCTTTTTCCACGGGCCTAAATGAAAAACTGTTTTTT

CDR3 length: 15
V gene: TRBV9
D gene: .
J gene: TRBJ2-7
clone size: many
CDR3 protein: CASSVEPGPTYEQYF
CDR3 DNA: TGTGCCAGCAGCGTAGAACCGGGACCCACCTACGAGCAGTACTTC

CDR3 length: 13
V gene: TRBV7-2
D gene: .
J gene: TRBJ1-1
clone size: few
CDR3 protein: CASSYDRRGEAFF
CDR3 DNA: TGTGCCAGCAGCTACGACAGGCGAGGGGAAGCTTTCTTT

CDR3 length: 14
V gene: TRBV5-6
D gene: .
J gene: TRBJ2-7
clone size: many
CDR3 protein: CASSLPSPGGEQYF
CDR3 DNA: TGTGCCAGCAGCTTGCCTAGCCCGGGTGGGGAGCAGTACTTC

CDR3 length: 16
V gene: TRBV12-3/TRBV12-4
D gene: TRBD1
J gene: TRBJ1-2
clone size: many
CDR3 protein: CASSITGTGGAGGYTF
CDR3 DNA: TGTGCCAGCAGTATCACCGGGACAGGGGGCGCTGGTGGCTACACCTTC

CDR3 length: 17
V gene: TRBV4-3
D gene: TRBD2
J gene: TRBJ2-7
clone size: many
CDR3 protein: CASSQDLRGPPGGEQYF
CDR3 DNA: TGCGCCAGCAGCCAAGATCTTCGAGGGCCACCGGGGGGGGAGCAGTACTTC

CDR3 length: 15
V gene: TRBV6-1
D gene: .
J gene: TRBJ1-4
clone size: many
CDR3 protein: CASRALTATNEKLFF
CDR3 DNA: TGTGCCAGCAGGGCGTTGACTGCAACTAATGAAAAACTGTTTTTT

CDR3 length: 13
V gene: TRBV5-6
D gene: .
J gene: TRBJ2-7
clone size: many
CDR3 protein: CASSLDTVHEQYF
CDR3 DNA: TGTGCCAGCAGCTTGGACACTGTCCACGAGCAGTACTTC

CDR3 length: 15
V gene: TRBV12-3/TRBV12-4
D gene: TRBD1
J gene: TRBJ2-7
clone size: many
CDR3 protein: CASSSPRGRSYEQYF
CDR3 DNA: TGTGCCAGCAGTTCGCCCAGGGGGAGATCCTACGAGCAGTACTTC

CDR3 length: 13
V gene: TRBV30
D gene: .
J gene: TRBJ2-7
clone size: many
CDR3 protein: CAWSVVVSYEQYF
CDR3 DNA: TGTGCCTGGAGTGTAGTGGTCTCCTACGAGCAGTACTTC

CDR3 length: 17
V gene: TRBV7-8
D gene: TRBD2
J gene: TRBJ2-3
clone size: few
CDR3 protein: CASSLAVASGSPDTQYF
CDR3 DNA: TGTGCCAGCAGCTTAGCGGTGGCTAGCGGGAGTCCAGATACGCAGTATTTT

CDR3 length: 14
V gene: TRBV9
D gene: TRBD1
J gene: TRBJ2-7
clone size: many
CDR3 protein: CASSVGDSYYEQYF
CDR3 DNA: TGTGCCAGCAGCGTAGGGGACAGTTACTACGAGCAGTACTTC

CDR3 length: 14
V gene: TRBV7-2
D gene: .
J gene: TRBJ2-7
clone size: many
CDR3 protein: CASSPLGGPYEQYF
CDR3 DNA: TGTGCCAGCAGCCCCCTCGGTGGGCCCTACGAGCAGTACTTC

CDR3 length: 16
V gene: TRBV5-8
D gene: .
J gene: TRBJ2-1
clone size: few
CDR3 protein: CASSSRARGSYNEQFF
CDR3 DNA: TGTGCCAGCAGCTCAAGGGCTCGGGGCTCCTACAATGAGCAGTTCTTC

CDR3 length: 15
V gene: TRBV7-8
D gene: .
J gene: TRBJ1-3
clone size: many
CDR3 protein: CASSLKGSSGNTIYF
CDR3 DNA: TGTGCCAGCAGCTTAAAGGGGTCCTCTGGAAACACCATATATTTT

CDR3 length: 12
V gene: TRBV21-1
D gene: .
J gene: TRBJ2-3
clone size: .
CDR3 protein: CASTPPLDTQYF
CDR3 DNA: TGTGCCAGCACCCCCCCCCTAGATACGCAGTATTTT

CDR3 length: 16
V gene: TRBV7-9
D gene: .
J gene: TRBJ2-2
clone size: many
CDR3 protein: CASSLAYRSNTGELFF
CDR3 DNA: TGTGCCAGCAGCTTAGCATACAGAAGTAACACCGGGGAGCTGTTTTTT

CDR3 length: 13
V gene: TRBV7-9
D gene: .
J gene: TRBJ1-5
clone size: many
CDR3 protein: CASSLVGDQPQHF
CDR3 DNA: TGCGCCAGCAGCTTGGTAGGGGACCAGCCCCAGCATTTT

CDR3 length: 15
V gene: TRBV10-3
D gene: .
J gene: TRBJ2-7
clone size: many
CDR3 protein: CATSGVTVNQYEQYF
CDR3 DNA: TGTGCCACGTCAGGGGTCACCGTTAACCAGTACGAGCAGTACTTC